Sequencing of this TCR beta chain was carried out in a study of blood T cell repertoires in COVID-19. Using immunoSEQ multiplex PCR, the repertoire was profiled, and TCRdb retains in-frame clones only, with some absent. The sample lists 200,000 to 250,000 clones, approximately 91% occurring once. The length of the CDR3 is 16 residues. With 1 base removed from V and 6 bases from J, the gap between germline ends came to 15 bases. Per the germline V gene, CDR1 is SSHAT and CDR2 is FNYEAQ (reference sequence). The source is a woman aged 55-75 years with acute or convalescent COVID-19. The gene calls are TRBV7-7 and TRBJ2-2, with TRBD1 as a possible D gene (5 bases). Sequencing was carried out using peripheral blood. The CDR3 DNA is TGTGCCAGCAGCTTAGGTCCCGACAGCTTGGCCGGGGAGCTGTTTTTT. Residues: CASSLGPDSLAGELFF. Together with reference TRBV7-7 and TRBJ2-2, the CDR3 gives the full variable domain: GAGVSQSPRYKVTKRGQDVTLRCDPISSHATLYWYQQALGQGPEFLTYFNYEAQPDKSGLPSDRFSAERPEGSISTLTIQRTEQRDSAMYRCASSLGPDSLAGELFFGEGSRLTVL.